The present T cell receptor (beta chain) was sequenced within a study of blood T cell repertoires in COVID-19. The CDR3 loop spans 17 amino acids. Germline loops: CDR1 GTSNPN, CDR2 SVGIG (reference sequence). The V segment lost 2 bases and the J segment 4 bases; nucleotides outside the gene matches: 13. The Seattle patients, enrolled during active infection, were followed longitudinally. Per the original data handling: From reference gene primer amplification, estimates of nucleated cell counts were derived. Produced via immunoSEQ multiplex PCR; TCRdb's table is partial and in-frame only. That table furnishes V, J and clone size, whereas the DNA furnished D and trimming. Among roughly 150,000 clones, about nine tenths were seen once, and the ten largest hold approximately 5%.

The receptor's source is a man aged 18 to 29 with COVID-19, enrolled during active disease. Sequences were obtained from peripheral blood. The chain links TRBV30 to TRBJ2-1; TRBD1 agrees at 8 bases. The CDR3 region is CAWSLSRTGPIYNEQFF. The DNA of the CDR3 is TGTGCCTGGAGTCTATCTCGGACAGGGCCCATTTACAATGAGCAGTTCTTC.